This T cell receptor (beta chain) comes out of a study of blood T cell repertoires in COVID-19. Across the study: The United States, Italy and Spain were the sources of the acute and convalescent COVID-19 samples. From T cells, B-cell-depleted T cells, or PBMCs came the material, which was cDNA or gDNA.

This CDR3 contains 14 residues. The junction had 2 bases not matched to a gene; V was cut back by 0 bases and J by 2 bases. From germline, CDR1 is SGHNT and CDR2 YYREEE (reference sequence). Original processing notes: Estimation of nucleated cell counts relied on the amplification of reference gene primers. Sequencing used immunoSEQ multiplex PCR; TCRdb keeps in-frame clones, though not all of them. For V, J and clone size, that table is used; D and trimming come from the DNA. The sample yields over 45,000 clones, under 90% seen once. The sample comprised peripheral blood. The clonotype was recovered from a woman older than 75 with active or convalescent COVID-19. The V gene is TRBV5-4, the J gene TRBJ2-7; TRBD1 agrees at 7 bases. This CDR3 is CASSLGQGPYEQYF. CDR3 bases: TGTGCCAGCAGCTTGGGACAGGGACCCTACGAGCAGTACTTC.